These 29 T cell receptor beta chains were all obtained from the same sample, sequenced in a study of regulatory T cells in long-lasting Graves disease. Assembly of TCR beta libraries relied on iRepertoire HTBI primers together with Arm-PCR of CDR3 regions. TCRdb recomputed calls from the multiplex PCR reads with MiXCR, one row per CDR3 protein. The table lists over 500,000 distinct CDR3 sequences, 15% to 20% of them singletons. Regarding time point: newly diagnosed GD, antithyroid drugs for less than 3 months. Extracted PBMC RNA gave rise to the TCR library. A further study also used this sample, focusing on T cells in Graves' hyperthyroidism and ophthalmopathy.

The sequences come from peripheral blood mononuclear cells (PBMCs), collected at new diagnosis, from a patient treated with antithyroid drugs. The receptors were gathered from a man between 18 and 35 years old with Graves disease.

This clonotype has just a few counts. The chain has TRBV5-1 and TRBJ1-1, with D unclear. With 0 bases removed from V and 3 bases from J, the gap between germline ends came to 9 bases. The CDR3 has 14 amino acids. The V gene's germline CDR1 is SGHRS and CDR2 YFSETQ. CDR3 DNA: TGCGCCAGCAGCTTGGGTTATGGGGACACTGAAGCTTTCTTT. The encoded protein is CASSLGYGDTEAFF.

This clonotype was recorded at least ten times. The chain carries TRBV30 and TRBJ2-5; D not resolved. CDR1 and CDR2 from the germline V gene are GTSNPN and SVGIG (reference sequence). The CDR3 is 14 residues long. Trimming removed 3 bases from V and 0 bases from J, with 11 bases in between. CDR3 DNA sequence: TGTGCCTGGAGGGAAAGAGGATACCAAGAGACCCAGTACTTC. Translation: CAWRERGYQETQYF.

V and J are TRBV12-3 or TRBV12-4 and TRBJ1-5, with 9 positions matching TRBD1. The CDR3 covers 17 residues. The J segment lost 0 bases and the V segment lost 6 bases, leaving 9 bases of the junction unmatched. The CDR3 here is CASRRTGDSYSNQPQHF. CDR3 in DNA: TGTGCCAGCAGAAGGACAGGGGATTCGTATAGCAATCAGCCCCAGCATTTT.

In regard to this clonotype: The germline gene is not matched at one end of the junction; a read error may be the cause. The chain recombines TRBV30 with TRBJ1-2, with D unresolved. The CDR3 has 15 residues. The germline V gene encodes CDR1 GTSNPN and CDR2 SVGIG (reference sequence). CDR3 nucleotides: TGTGCCCGGAGGGCAAGAGATGCGGCTACCGATGGCTACACCTTC. It encodes CARRARDAATDGYTF.

This clonotype has only a few counts. This chain connects TRBV27 to TRBJ1-6, with 8 positions matching TRBD1. Germline V lookup: CDR1 MNHEY, CDR2 SMNVEV (reference sequence). The ends lost 6 bases at V and 8 bases at J; junction bases unmatched: 6. The CDR3 is 14 amino acids. CDR3 region: CASSLTGADSPLHF. The CDR3 nucleotides read TGTGCCAGCAGCCTGACAGGGGCGGATTCACCCCTCCACTTT.

Ten or more counts support this clonotype. The chain recombines TRBV27 with TRBJ2-1; unclear D gene. Germline V CDR1 and CDR2: MNHEY, SMNVEV (reference sequence). V was pared by 2 bases and J by 5 bases, with 4 bases between. This CDR3 contains 12 residues. This CDR3 reads CASSLSDNEQFF. The CDR3 nucleotides are TGTGCCAGCAGTTTAAGTGACAATGAGCAGTTCTTC.

This clonotype has a count of ten or more. The chain has TRBV10-3 and TRBJ1-1; TRBD1 is a possible D gene (6 bases). V was shortened by 0 bases and J by 11 bases, with 19 bases between the two germline ends. The CDR3 consists of 15 residues. In germline, CDR1 is ENHRY, CDR2 SYGVKD. CDR3 DNA sequence: TGTGCCATCAGTGAGTCGACTCGTCCGGGGGCGCCGGCTTTCTTT. This sequence encodes CAISESTRPGAPAFF.

This clonotype was recorded many times. This chain links TRBV30 with TRBJ2-1, with D possibly matching TRBD2 (6 bases). This CDR3 is built from 11 residues. Per the germline V gene, CDR1 is GTSNPN and CDR2 is SVGIG (reference sequence). V was shortened by 8 bases and J by 10 bases, with 15 bases between the two germline ends. CDR3: CAGGMDREQFF. CDR3 DNA sequence: TGTGCCGGAGGGATGGATAGGGAGCAGTTCTTC.

This clonotype showed up many times. CDR3 amino acids: CASSQLEDYEQYF. The CDR3, as DNA: TGTGCCAGCTCACAGCTAGAGGACTACGAGCAGTACTTC. V and J are TRBV18 and TRBJ2-7; the D is unclear. Trimming removed 4 bases at V and 3 bases at J, with 10 bases between. Germline V CDR1 and CDR2: KGHSH, LQKENI. This CDR3 is 13 amino acids long. Using reference TRBV18 and TRBJ2-7 for the parts outside the CDR3, the full variable domain is NAGVMQNPRHLVRRRGQEARLRCSPMKGHSHVYWYRQLPEEGLKFMVYLQKENIIDESGMPKERFSAEFPKEGPSILRIQQVVRGDSAAYFCASSQLEDYEQYFGPGTRLTVT.

This clonotype was recorded at least ten times. The chain recombines TRBV12-3 or TRBV12-4 with TRBJ2-1; tentative D call: TRBD1 (5 bases). Trimming took 2 bases from V and 5 from J, leaving 16 bases between them. The CDR3 runs 16 residues. The CDR3 DNA sequence: TGTGCCAGCAGTTTACCGCAAGGGGTTAAGGACAATGAGCAGTTCTTC. This encodes CASSLPQGVKDNEQFF.

This clonotype has a count of ten or more. This chain connects TRBV27 to TRBJ2-1; D is ambiguous. The CDR3 totals 15 residues. Per germline, CDR1 MNHEY and CDR2 SMNVEV (reference sequence). Trimming removed 5 bases at V and 0 bases at J, with 11 bases between. Here the CDR3 DNA reads TGTGCCAGCAGTGGAGAGAAGAGCTCCTACAATGAGCAGTTCTTC. As protein: CASSGEKSSYNEQFF.

There are many counts of this clonotype. The chain carries TRBV11-2 and TRBJ1-6; unclear D gene. The CDR3 totals 15 residues. CDR1 is SGHAT, CDR2 FQNNGV, per germline. The V end was cut by 4 bases, the J end by 0 bases, with 7 bases between. CDR3 coding DNA: TGTGCCAGCAGCTCTAGGCGCTCCTATAATTCACCCCTCCACTTT. Protein: CASSSRRSYNSPLHF.

Here the CDR3 reads CSVVRGEETQYF. CDR3 DNA sequence: TGCAGCGTTGTAAGAGGGGAAGAGACCCAGTACTTC. This sequence joins TRBV29-1 and TRBJ2-5, with D possibly being TRBD1 or TRBD2 (5 bases each). CDR3 length: 12 residues. Per the germline V gene, CDR1 is SQVTM and CDR2 is ANQGSEA. V was pared by 4 bases and J by 3 bases, with 9 bases between.

With regard to this clonotype: A much larger clone lies one base from this, so it may be a read error. The missing conserved phenylalanine or tryptophan at the end of this CDR3 makes a read error likely. The CDR3, as DNA: TGTGCCAGCAGTTCACGAGGTTCCTACAATCAGCCCCAGCATTCT. This translates into CASSSRGSYNQPQHS. The V gene is TRBV12-3 or TRBV12-4, the J gene TRBJ1-5, with D unresolved. This CDR3 has 15 residues. Trimming removed 4 bases from V and 3 bases from J, with 13 bases in between.

In this sample, this clonotype turned up many times. The chain joins TRBV30 to TRBJ2-1, with D uncertain. The V gene lost 4 bases and the J gene lost 10 bases, with 20 bases spanning the gap. There are 14 residues in the CDR3. Per germline, CDR1 GTSNPN and CDR2 SVGIG (reference sequence). The CDR3 loop reads CAWNAVRAFGEQFF. CDR3 DNA: TGTGCCTGGAATGCGGTTAGGGCGTTCGGCGAGCAGTTCTTC.

This clonotype was found a few times. The chain recombines TRBV12-3 or TRBV12-4 with TRBJ1-5; TRBD1 is a possible D gene (6 bases). This CDR3 spans 15 amino acids. The V end lost 7 bases, the J end lost 1 base, and 14 bases lay between the germline ends. This CDR3 reads CASTASGGSNQPQHF. DNA of the CDR3: TGTGCCAGCACTGCGTCGGGGGGCAGCAATCAGCCCCAGCATTTT.

The chain employs TRBV11-3 and TRBJ2-2; 9 nucleotides align to TRBD1. CDR1 and CDR2 (germline): SGHNT, YENEEA. Losses at the gene ends were 2 bases for V and 0 bases for J; bases not matched to a gene: 19. The CDR3 sequence is 22 residues long. The CDR3 coding sequence is TGTGCCAGCAGCTTACGAGGCGGGACAGGGCGATGGCCTCACCCGAACACCGGGGAGCTGTTTTTT. This translates into CASSLRGGTGRWPHPNTGELFF.

V is TRBV19 and J is TRBJ2-7; D is uncertain. The germline CDR1 and CDR2 sequences are LNHDA and SQIVND (reference sequence). V was trimmed by 3 bases and J by 1 base, leaving 7 bases between them. This CDR3 contains 13 residues. The CDR3 loop is CASSIDVSYEQYF. The DNA for the CDR3 is TGTGCCAGTAGTATCGATGTATCCTACGAGCAGTACTTC. The full variable domain, with the rest looked up from reference TRBV19 and TRBJ2-7, is DGGITQSPKYLFRKEGQNVTLSCEQNLNHDAMYWYRQDPGQGLRLIYYSQIVNDFQKGDIAEGYSVSREKKESFPLTVTSAQKNPTAFYLCASSIDVSYEQYFGPGTRLTVT.

This clonotype has a handful of counts. The junction and the germline gene differ at one end; a read error may be behind it. The V gene is TRBV12-3 or TRBV12-4, the J gene TRBJ1-1, with D uncertain. The CDR3 spans 14 residues. For the CDR3, the DNA is TGTGTCAGCAGTTTATCGGCAGGGAACACTGAAGCTTTCTTT. This sequence encodes CVSSLSAGNTEAFF.

This chain links TRBV6-1 with TRBJ2-3, with TRBD1 as a possible D gene (6 bases). V gave up 6 bases and J gave up 7 bases, with 20 bases separating them. Germline V gives CDR1 MNHNS, CDR2 SASEGT. This CDR3 region has 15 residues. The CDR3 protein is CASSPTGTRHNTQYF. CDR3 DNA sequence: TGTGCCAGCAGCCCGACAGGAACTAGACACAATACGCAGTATTTT.

This clonotype was detected many times. The gene calls are TRBV5-1 and TRBJ2-3, with 9 positions matching TRBD2. This CDR3 has 16 amino acids. The V segment lost 0 bases and the J segment 0 bases; nucleotides outside the gene matches: 2. Germline V gene lookup returns CDR1 SGHRS and CDR2 YFSETQ. The CDR3 region is CASSLGLAESTDTQYF. The CDR3 DNA follows: TGCGCCAGCAGCTTGGGACTAGCGGAAAGCACAGATACGCAGTATTTT.

This chain joins TRBV2 and TRBJ2-7, with 9 nucleotides matching TRBD2. CDR1 and CDR2 (germline): SNHLY, FYNNEI. This CDR3 region has 17 residues. V gave up 9 bases and J gave up 3 bases; unmatched junction bases: 18. The CDR3 bases are TGTGCCAGTAGGGTGGTAGCGGGAGAGGTACAGTTCTACGAGCAGTACTTC. Amino acid sequence: CASRVVAGEVQFYEQYF.

This clonotype was found many times. The chain recombines TRBV6-2 or TRBV6-3 with TRBJ2-1; no definite D call. The germline V gene encodes CDR1 MNHEY and CDR2 SVGEGT. V was shortened by 5 bases and J by 1 base, with 6 bases between the two germline ends. This CDR3 is built from 13 residues. CDR3: CASSVNSYNEQFF. CDR3 nucleotides: TGTGCCAGCAGTGTTAATTCCTACAATGAGCAGTTCTTC.

At least ten counts were recorded for this clonotype. This rearrangement joins TRBV10-2 to TRBJ2-3; D gene uncertain. This CDR3 region has 13 residues. Looked up from germline, CDR1 is WSHSY and CDR2 is SAAADI. The V gene lost 4 bases and the J gene lost 6 bases, with 11 bases spanning the gap. CDR3 sequence: CASSGKGRDTQYF. The CDR3 region has the DNA TGCGCCAGCAGTGGCAAGGGCCGCGATACGCAGTATTTT.

This clonotype was seen repeatedly, ten times or more. The J gene is TRBJ1-1, the V gene TRBV10-3; D remains unclear. This CDR3 has 12 amino acids. V was shortened by 2 bases and J by 0 bases, with 1 base between the two germline ends. CDR1 ENHRY and CDR2 SYGVKD come from the germline V gene. The CDR3 DNA sequence: TGTGCCATCAGTGAGCTGAACACTGAAGCTTTCTTT. It translates to CAISELNTEAFF.

This clonotype was seen at least ten times. The rearrangement uses TRBV20-1 and TRBJ2-3, with a tentative D call TRBD2 (5 bases). V lost 6 bases and J 0 bases, leaving 10 bases between the germline ends. CDR3 length equals 13 residues. Germline V gene data show CDR1 as DFQATT and CDR2 as SNEGSKA (reference sequence). This CDR3 is CSALRTSTDTQYF. CDR3 DNA sequence: TGCAGTGCCCTCCGGACTAGCACAGATACGCAGTATTTT.

The table lists this clonotype with many counts. The V call is TRBV11-2, the J call TRBJ2-3; 8 bases are shared with TRBD2. This CDR3 is 17 amino acids long. The germline gives CDR1 SGHAT, CDR2 FQNNGV. J lost 4 bases, V lost 2 bases, and 11 bases had no gene match. CDR3 region: CASSLNPAGVTPDTQYF. The CDR3 nucleotides are TGTGCCAGCAGCTTAAATCCAGCGGGAGTCACCCCAGATACGCAGTATTTT. Looking up the rest from reference TRBV11-2 and TRBJ2-3 gives the full variable domain: EAGVAQSPRYKIIEKRQSVAFWCNPISGHATLYWYQQILGQGPKLLIQFQNNGVVDDSQLPKDRFSAERLKGVDSTLKIQPAKLEDSAVYLCASSLNPAGVTPDTQYFGPGTRLTVL.

Remarks on this clonotype: Possible read error: a much larger clone is one base away. V gene TRBV28 combines with J gene TRBJ1-4; TRBD1 matches 7 bases. CDR3 length: 14 amino acids. V was pared by 6 bases and J by 7 bases, with 8 bases of the junction left unmatched. Germline V lookup: CDR1 MDHEN, CDR2 SYDVKM. The CDR3 region is CASSQDREGEKLFF. The CDR3 nucleotides read TGTGCCAGCAGCCAAGACAGGGAGGGTGAAAAACTGTTTTTT.

This clonotype was detected many times. The J gene is TRBJ2-3, the V gene TRBV20-1, with 11 bases aligning to TRBD2. The CDR3 spans 17 residues. CDR1 is DFQATT and CDR2 is SNEGSKA in the germline V gene (reference sequence). V gave up 5 bases and J gave up 5 bases; unmatched junction bases: 15. In DNA form, the CDR3 reads TGCAGTGCTCCTCTCCGGGGACTAGCGGATGGAGGAGATACGCAGTATTTT. Its translation is CSAPLRGLADGGDTQYF.